Shown below are 2 T cell receptor beta chains from a single sample sequenced in a study of cytomegalovirus exposure and HLA in healthy donors. PCR was performed using 60 Vbeta and 13 Jbeta primers. Clones were read by immunoSEQ multiplex PCR, and TCRdb kept only the in-frame ones, dropping some. The sample yields under 110,000 clones, 75% seen once. Material: PBMCs. The receptors derive from a man in his forties or fifties in good health and CMV-seronegative.

About this clone itself: Relative to the germline gene, one junction end is altered; a read error may explain this. The chain is built from TRBV7-9 and TRBJ1-2, with unresolved D. Germline lookup yields CDR1 SEHNR and CDR2 FQNEAQ (reference sequence). This CDR3 comprises 13 residues. DNA of the CDR3: TGTTCCAGCAGCCCACTCGCACGGTCGGGCTACACCTTC. Protein: CSSSPLARSGYTF. Filled out from reference TRBV7-9 and TRBJ1-2, the complete variable domain reads DTGVSQNPRHKITKRGQNVTFRCDPISEHNRLYWYRQTLGQGPEFLTYFQNEAQLEKSRLLSDRFSAERPKGSFSTLEIQRTEQGDSAMYLCSSSPLARSGYTFGSGTRLTVV.

The chain employs TRBV11-2 and TRBJ2-5, with 7 bases that match TRBD2. V lost 6 bases to trimming and J lost 5 bases; unmatched junction nucleotides: 15. Germline-derived CDR1 and CDR2 are SGHAT and FQNNGV. CDR3 length: 16 amino acids. CDR3 nucleotide sequence: TGTGCCAGCAGTTCAAACCCGGGGGGAGGCCAGGAGACCCAGTACTTC. Protein: CASSSNPGGGQETQYF. The complete variable domain, with remaining parts taken from reference TRBV11-2 and TRBJ2-5, reads EAGVAQSPRYKIIEKRQSVAFWCNPISGHATLYWYQQILGQGPKLLIQFQNNGVVDDSQLPKDRFSAERLKGVDSTLKIQPAKLEDSAVYLCASSSNPGGGQETQYFGPGTRLLVL.